This T cell receptor beta chain is from a study of blood T cell repertoires in COVID-19. Overall study context: Nucleic acid was either cDNA or gDNA, and it came from T cells, B-cell-depleted T cells, or PBMCs.

This CDR3 has 14 amino acids. CDR1 and CDR2 (germline): LNHDA, SQIVND (reference sequence). V was pared by 7 bases and J by 8 bases, with 20 bases between. Libraries were prepared by immunoSEQ multiplex PCR; TCRdb keeps only in-frame clonotypes and omits some of them. The sample carries 300,000 or so clones, roughly 90% recorded once. This clonotype was obtained from a man aged 18 to 29 who had recovered from COVID-19. Sample: peripheral blood. The V gene is TRBV19, the J gene TRBJ1-2, with D perhaps matching TRBD1 (5 bases). CDR3 DNA sequence: TGTGCCAGTAATCCGGCCCCAGGGAAGACGGGCTACACCTTC. As protein: CASNPAPGKTGYTF.